This entry features one TCR beta chain sequence. As yet, its antigen is unknown. At one end the junction does not follow the germline gene, possibly because of a read error. TCRdb itself ran the 5' RACE reads through MiXCR, one entry per CDR3 protein. The sample shows hundreds of thousands of distinct CDR3 sequences, approximately 30% of them seen only once. This sample stems from a study of identical twins' blood T cells. Germline V CDR1 and CDR2: LGHDT, YNNKEL (reference sequence). The CDR3 is 13 amino acids. Study-wide findings and caveats: Twin repertoire similarity may partly reflect shared environment.

V gene TRBV3-1 combines with J gene TRBJ1-1; D may be TRBD1 (5 bases). The sequence was obtained from a woman aged 18 to 55 in good health. Sequences were obtained from PBMCs. The CDR3, as DNA: TGTGCCAGCAGCATCCGGGACTCTGCCCGTTGGATCTTT. Its protein is CASSIRDSARWIF.